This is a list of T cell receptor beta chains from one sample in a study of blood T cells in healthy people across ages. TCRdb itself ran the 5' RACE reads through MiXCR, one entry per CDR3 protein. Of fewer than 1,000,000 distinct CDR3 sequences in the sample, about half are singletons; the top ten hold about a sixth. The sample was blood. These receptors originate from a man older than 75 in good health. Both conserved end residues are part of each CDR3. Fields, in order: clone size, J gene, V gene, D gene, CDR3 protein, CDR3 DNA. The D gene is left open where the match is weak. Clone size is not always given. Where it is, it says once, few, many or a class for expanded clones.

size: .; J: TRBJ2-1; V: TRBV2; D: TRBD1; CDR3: CASSAGTARGEQFF; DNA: TGTGCCAGCAGTGCCGGGACAGCCAGGGGTGAGCAGTTCTTC
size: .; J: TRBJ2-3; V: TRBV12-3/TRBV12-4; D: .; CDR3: CASSLRAGGDTQYF; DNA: TGTGCCAGCAGTTTAAGGGCTGGAGGGGATACGCAGTATTTT
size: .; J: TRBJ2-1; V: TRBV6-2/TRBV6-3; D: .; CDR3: CASSYSSFRGPYNEQFF; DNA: TGTGCCAGCAGTTACTCGAGCTTTCGGGGACCCTACAATGAGCAGTTCTTC
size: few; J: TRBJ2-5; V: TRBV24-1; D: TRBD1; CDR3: CATSEGTGSRLETQYF; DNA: TGTGCCACCAGTGAAGGGACAGGTAGTCGTCTTGAGACCCAGTACTTC
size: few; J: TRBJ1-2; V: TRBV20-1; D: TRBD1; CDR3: CSASPQGRGGYTF; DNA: TGCAGTGCTAGCCCACAGGGGAGAGGTGGCTACACCTTC
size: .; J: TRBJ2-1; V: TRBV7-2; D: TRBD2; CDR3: CASSFPGLAGGPGYGYEQFF; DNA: TGTGCCAGCAGCTTTCCGGGACTAGCGGGAGGGCCTGGGTACGGGTATGAGCAGTTCTTC
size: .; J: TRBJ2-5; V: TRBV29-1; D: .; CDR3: CSVDGPSLVGEQYF; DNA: TGCAGCGTTGATGGGCCGAGCTTGGTCGGTGAGCAGTACTTC
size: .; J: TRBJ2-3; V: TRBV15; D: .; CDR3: CATSSRGGFLDTQYF; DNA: TGTGCCACCAGCAGCAGAGGGGGGTTCCTAGATACGCAGTATTTT
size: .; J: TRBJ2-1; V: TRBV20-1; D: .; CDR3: CSAIQGANEQFF; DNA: TGCAGTGCCATACAGGGAGCAAATGAGCAGTTCTTC
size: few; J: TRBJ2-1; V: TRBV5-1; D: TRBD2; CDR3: CASSFTGLAGNEQFF; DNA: TGCGCCAGCAGCTTCACGGGACTAGCGGGTAATGAGCAGTTCTTC
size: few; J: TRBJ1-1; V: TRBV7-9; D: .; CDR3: CASSLEIGVETEAFF; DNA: TGTGCCAGCAGCTTAGAGATAGGGGTAGAAACTGAAGCTTTCTTT
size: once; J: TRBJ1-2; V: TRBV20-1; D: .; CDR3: CSATGPDNYGYTF; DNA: TGCAGTGCTACCGGACCTGATAACTATGGCTACACCTTC
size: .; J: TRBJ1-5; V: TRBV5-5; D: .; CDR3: CASSLEWGFGNQPQHF; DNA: TGTGCCAGCAGCTTGGAGTGGGGGTTCGGGAATCAGCCCCAGCATTTT
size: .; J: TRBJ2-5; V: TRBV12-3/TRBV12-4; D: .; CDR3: CASSLDRLEQYF; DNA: TGTGCCAGCAGTTTAGACCGCCTGGAGCAGTACTTC
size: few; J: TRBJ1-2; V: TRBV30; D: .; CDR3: CAWSVAEGYTF; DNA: TGTGCCTGGAGTGTGGCAGAAGGCTACACCTTC
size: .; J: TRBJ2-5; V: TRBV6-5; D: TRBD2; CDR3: CASSYTLAGAGETQYF; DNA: TGTGCCAGCAGTTACACCCTAGCGGGGGCGGGGGAGACCCAGTACTTC
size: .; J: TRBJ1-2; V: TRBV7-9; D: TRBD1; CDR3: CASSRGDRVVYGYTF; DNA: TGTGCCAGCAGCCGTGGGGACAGGGTGGTCTATGGCTACACCTTC
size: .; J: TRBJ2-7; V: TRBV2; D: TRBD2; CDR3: CVSRTSGGAREQYF; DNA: TGTGTCAGCAGGACAAGCGGGGGGGCAAGGGAGCAGTACTTC
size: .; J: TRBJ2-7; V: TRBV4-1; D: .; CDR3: CASSLRTPSYEQYF; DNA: TGCGCCAGCAGCCTCCGGACGCCTTCCTACGAGCAGTACTTC
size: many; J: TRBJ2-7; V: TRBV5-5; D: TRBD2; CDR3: CASSSGLALPYEQYF; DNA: TGTGCCAGCAGCTCCGGACTAGCGCTTCCCTACGAGCAGTACTTC
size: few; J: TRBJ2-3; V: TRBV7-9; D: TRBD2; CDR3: CASSRGSKDTQYF; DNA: TGTGCCAGCAGCCGCGGGAGTAAAGATACGCAGTATTTT
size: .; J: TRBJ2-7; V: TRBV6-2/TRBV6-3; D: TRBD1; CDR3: CASSFGQGALTYEQYF; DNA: TGTGCCAGCAGCTTTGGACAGGGGGCGTTGACCTACGAGCAGTACTTC
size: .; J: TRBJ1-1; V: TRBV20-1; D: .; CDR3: CSAVHVNTEAFF; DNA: TGCAGTGCCGTACATGTGAACACTGAAGCTTTCTTT
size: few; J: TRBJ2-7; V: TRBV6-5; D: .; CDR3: CASSSQQGSDEQYF; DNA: TGTGCCAGCAGTTCCCAACAGGGTTCCGACGAGCAGTACTTC
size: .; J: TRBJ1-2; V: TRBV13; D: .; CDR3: CASTWGDRLGYTF; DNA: TGTGCCAGCACTTGGGGCGACAGGCTAGGCTACACCTTC
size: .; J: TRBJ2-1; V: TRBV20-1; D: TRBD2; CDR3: CSARIAGVPYNEQFF; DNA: TGCAGTGCTAGAATAGCGGGAGTCCCCTACAATGAGCAGTTCTTC
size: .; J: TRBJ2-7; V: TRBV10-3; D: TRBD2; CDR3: CAISETSGSNEQYF; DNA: TGTGCCATCAGTGAAACTAGCGGGAGTAACGAGCAGTACTTC
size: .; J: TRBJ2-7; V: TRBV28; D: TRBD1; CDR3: CASSRTGVIAYEQYF; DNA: TGTGCCAGCAGCCGAACAGGGGTGATCGCCTACGAGCAGTACTTC
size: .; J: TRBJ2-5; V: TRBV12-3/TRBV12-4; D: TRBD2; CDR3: CASSFRLAGRETQYF; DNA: TGTGCCAGCAGTTTCCGACTAGCGGGAAGAGAGACCCAGTACTTC
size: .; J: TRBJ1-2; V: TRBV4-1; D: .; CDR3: CASSQHDSGGYTF; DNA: TGCGCCAGCAGCCAACACGACAGTGGTGGCTACACCTTC
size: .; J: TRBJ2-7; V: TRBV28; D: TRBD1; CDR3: CASSPGQGGAYEQYF; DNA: TGTGCCAGCAGCCCTGGACAGGGGGGTGCCTACGAGCAGTACTTC
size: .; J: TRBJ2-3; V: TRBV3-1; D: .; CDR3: CASSQDGLLFYTQYF; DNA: TGTGCCAGCAGCCAAGACGGACTCCTCTTCTATACGCAGTATTTT
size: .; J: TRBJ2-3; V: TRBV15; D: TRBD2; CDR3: CATSRGGGEDTQYF; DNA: TGTGCCACCAGCAGAGGCGGGGGGGAAGATACGCAGTATTTT
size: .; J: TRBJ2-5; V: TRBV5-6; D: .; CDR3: CASSLRPGRDEQYF; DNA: TGTGCCAGCAGCTTGCGGCCCGGGCGGGATGAGCAGTACTTC
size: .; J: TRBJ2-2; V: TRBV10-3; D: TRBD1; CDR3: CAIRTGGADTGELFF; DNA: TGTGCCATCAGAACAGGGGGCGCTGACACCGGGGAGCTGTTTTTT
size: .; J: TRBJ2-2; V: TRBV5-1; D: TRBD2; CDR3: CASSSTSGRPGELFF; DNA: TGCGCCAGCAGCTCGACTAGCGGGAGGCCCGGGGAGCTGTTTTTT
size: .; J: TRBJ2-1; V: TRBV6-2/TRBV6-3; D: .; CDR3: CASSSLSYDEQFF; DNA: TGTGCCAGCAGTTCGTTAAGTTACGATGAGCAGTTCTTC
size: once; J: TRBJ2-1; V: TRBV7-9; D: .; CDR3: CASSTGGPHNEQFF; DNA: TGTGCCAGCAGTACAGGTGGACCACACAATGAGCAGTTCTTC
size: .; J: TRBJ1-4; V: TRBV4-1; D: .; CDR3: CASSQEGKLFF; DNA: TGCGCCAGCAGCCAAGAGGGGAAACTGTTTTTT
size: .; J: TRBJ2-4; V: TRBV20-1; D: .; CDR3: CSAGDLAVAKNIQYF; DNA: TGCAGTGCTGGAGATCTAGCAGTAGCCAAAAACATTCAGTACTTC
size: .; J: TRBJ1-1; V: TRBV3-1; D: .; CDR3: CASSHLNGTEAFF; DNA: TGTGCCAGCAGCCACCTCAATGGCACTGAAGCTTTCTTT
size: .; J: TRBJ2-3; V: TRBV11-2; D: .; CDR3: CASSLTGGSDTQYF; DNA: TGTGCCAGCAGCTTAACCGGGGGCTCCGATACGCAGTATTTT
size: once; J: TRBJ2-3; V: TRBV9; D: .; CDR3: CASSVGGGPDTQYF; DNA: TGTGCCAGCAGCGTAGGAGGTGGCCCAGATACGCAGTATTTT
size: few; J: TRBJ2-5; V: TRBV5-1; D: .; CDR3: CASSADPLETQYF; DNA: TGCGCCAGCAGCGCGGACCCCCTGGAGACCCAGTACTTC
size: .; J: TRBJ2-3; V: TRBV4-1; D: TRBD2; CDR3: CASSQDQRGSTDTQYF; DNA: TGCGCCAGCAGCCAAGACCAGCGGGGGAGCACAGATACGCAGTATTTT
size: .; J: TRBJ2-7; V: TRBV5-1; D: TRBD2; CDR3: CASSLRMRFGGSSYNEQYF; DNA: TGCGCCAGCAGCTTGAGGATGCGTTTCGGGGGGAGCTCCTACAATGAGCAGTACTTC
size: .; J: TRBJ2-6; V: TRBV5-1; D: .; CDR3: CASSTTGQSGANVLTF; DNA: TGCGCCAGCAGCACAACTGGACAGTCTGGGGCCAACGTCCTGACTTTC
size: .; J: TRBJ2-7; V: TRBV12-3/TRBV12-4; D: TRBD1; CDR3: CASSPDRGTIDYEQYF; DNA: TGTGCCAGCAGCCCCGACAGGGGAACGATCGACTACGAGCAGTACTTC
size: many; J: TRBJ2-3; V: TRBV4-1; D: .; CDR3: CASSPSGAEDTQYF; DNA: TGCGCCAGCAGCCCAAGTGGGGCTGAAGATACGCAGTATTTT
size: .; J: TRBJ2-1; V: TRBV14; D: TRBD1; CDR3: CASSLKTGQGVYNEQFF; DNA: TGTGCCAGCAGCTTAAAGACGGGACAGGGGGTCTACAATGAGCAGTTCTTC
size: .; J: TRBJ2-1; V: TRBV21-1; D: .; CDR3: CASSKVRAWNEQFF; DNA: TGTGCCAGCAGCAAAGTTCGAGCGTGGAATGAGCAGTTCTTC
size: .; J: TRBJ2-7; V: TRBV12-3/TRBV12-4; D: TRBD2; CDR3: CASSASGGYEQYF; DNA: TGTGCCAGCAGCGCATCGGGGGGCTACGAGCAGTACTTC
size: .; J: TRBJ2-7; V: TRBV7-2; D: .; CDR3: CASSLPRGACFGEYEQYF; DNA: TGTGCCAGCAGCCTACCTCGGGGTGCTTGCTTCGGGGAATACGAGCAGTACTTC
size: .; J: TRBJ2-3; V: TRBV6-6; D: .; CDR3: CASTRDRNTDTQYF; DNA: TGTGCCAGCACACGGGACCGGAACACAGATACGCAGTATTTT
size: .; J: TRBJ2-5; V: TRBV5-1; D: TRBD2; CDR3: CASSLGLAGGRLQETQYF; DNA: TGCGCCAGCAGCTTGGGACTAGCGGGAGGAAGGTTACAAGAGACCCAGTACTTC
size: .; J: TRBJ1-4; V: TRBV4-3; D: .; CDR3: CASSQVGKGKLFF; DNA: TGCGCCAGCAGCCAAGTTGGGAAGGGGAAACTGTTTTTT
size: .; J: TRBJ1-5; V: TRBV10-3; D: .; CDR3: CAIGHDRLNQPQHF; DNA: TGTGCCATCGGCCACGACAGACTCAATCAGCCCCAGCATTTT
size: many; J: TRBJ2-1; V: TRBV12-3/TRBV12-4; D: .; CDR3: CASSFGQSRFF; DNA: TGTGCCAGCAGTTTCGGTCAATCGAGGTTCTTC
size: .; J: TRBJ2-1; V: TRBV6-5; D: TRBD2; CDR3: CASSYSIAGGYEQFF; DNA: TGTGCCAGCAGTTACTCCATCGCGGGAGGGTATGAGCAGTTCTTC
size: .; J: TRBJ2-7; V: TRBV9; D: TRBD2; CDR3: CASSVNLAGGSYNEQYF; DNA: TGTGCCAGCAGCGTAAACCTAGCGGGAGGATCCTACAATGAGCAGTACTTC